This T cell receptor (beta chain) was found in a study of radiotherapy plus CTLA-4 blockade in lung cancer. Whole-study results and caveats: Once radiotherapy plus ipilimumab had been given, TCR clones derived from tumor expanded in blood.

Points on this clone: As yet, its antigen is unknown.

Lung cancer patients with chemo-refractory metastatic non-small-cell disease were given focal radiation plus CTLA-4 blockade with ipilimumab. Per germline, CDR1 KGHSH and CDR2 LQKENI. The ends were cut back, 4 bases at V and 1 base at J, with 10 bases in the middle. The CDR3 has 15 residues. Data came from immunoSEQ multiplex PCR; TCRdb stores just in-frame clones and leaves some out. The data show 50,000 or so clones, more than 60% seen once. The V and J genes are TRBV18 and TRBJ2-2; D perhaps matches TRBD2 (6 bases). The sequence was collected from a human donor with non-small cell lung cancer who had a partial response to radiotherapy plus ipilimumab. This specimen was peripheral blood, taken from a patient treated with radiotherapy plus ipilimumab. Here the CDR3 reads CASSLSEGNTGELFF. In nucleotides, the CDR3 is TGTGCCAGCTCACTCTCGGAGGGGAACACCGGGGAGCTGTTTTTT. The variable domain in full, with the rest retrieved from reference TRBV18 and TRBJ2-2, is NAGVMQNPRHLVRRRGQEARLRCSPMKGHSHVYWYRQLPEEGLKFMVYLQKENIIDESGMPKERFSAEFPKEGPSILRIQQVVRGDSAAYFCASSLSEGNTGELFFGEGSRLTVL.